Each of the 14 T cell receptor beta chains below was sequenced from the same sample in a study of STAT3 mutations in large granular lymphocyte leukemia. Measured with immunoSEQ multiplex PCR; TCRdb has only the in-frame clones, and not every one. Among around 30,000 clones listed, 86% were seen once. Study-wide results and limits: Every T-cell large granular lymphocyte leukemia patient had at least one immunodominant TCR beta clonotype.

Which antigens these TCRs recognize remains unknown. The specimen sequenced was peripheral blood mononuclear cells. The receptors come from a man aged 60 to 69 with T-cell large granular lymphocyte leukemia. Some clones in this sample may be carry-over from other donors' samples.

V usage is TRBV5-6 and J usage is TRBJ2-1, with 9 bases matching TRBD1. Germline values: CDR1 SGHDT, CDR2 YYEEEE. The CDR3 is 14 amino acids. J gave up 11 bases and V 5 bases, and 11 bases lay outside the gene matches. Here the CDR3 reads CASSSPGQGPKQFF. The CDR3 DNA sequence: TGTGCCAGCAGTTCACCCGGACAGGGGCCGAAGCAGTTCTTC.

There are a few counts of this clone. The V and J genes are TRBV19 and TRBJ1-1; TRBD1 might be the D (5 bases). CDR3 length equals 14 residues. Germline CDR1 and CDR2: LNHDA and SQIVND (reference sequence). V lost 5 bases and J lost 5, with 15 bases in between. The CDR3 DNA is TGTGCCAGTAGTGGGACTCCCGAGGGGACTGAAGCTTTCTTT. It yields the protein CASSGTPEGTEAFF.

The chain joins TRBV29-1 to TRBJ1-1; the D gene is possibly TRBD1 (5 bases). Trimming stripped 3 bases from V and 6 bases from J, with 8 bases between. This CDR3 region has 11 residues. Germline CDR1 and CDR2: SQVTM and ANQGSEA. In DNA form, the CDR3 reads TGCAGCGTTGAGAGGGGCTCTGAAGCTTTCTTT. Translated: CSVERGSEAFF.

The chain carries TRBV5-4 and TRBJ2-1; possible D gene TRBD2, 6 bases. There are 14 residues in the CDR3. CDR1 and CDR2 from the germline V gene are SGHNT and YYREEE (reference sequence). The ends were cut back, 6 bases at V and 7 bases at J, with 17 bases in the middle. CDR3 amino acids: CASTPGTPPNEQFF. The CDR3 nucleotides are TGTGCCAGCACCCCAGGGACTCCACCAAATGAGCAGTTCTTC.

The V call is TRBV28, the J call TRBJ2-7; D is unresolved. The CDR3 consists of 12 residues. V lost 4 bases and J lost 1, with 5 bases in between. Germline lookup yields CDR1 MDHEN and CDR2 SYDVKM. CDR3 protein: CASSSSSYEQYF. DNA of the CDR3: TGTGCCAGCAGTTCCTCATCCTACGAGCAGTACTTC. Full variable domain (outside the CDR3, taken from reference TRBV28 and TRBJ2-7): DVKVTQSSRYLVKRTGEKVFLECVQDMDHENMFWYRQDPGLGLRLIYFSYDVKMKEKGDIPEGYSVSREKKERFSLILESASTNQTSMYLCASSSSSYEQYFGPGTRLTVT.

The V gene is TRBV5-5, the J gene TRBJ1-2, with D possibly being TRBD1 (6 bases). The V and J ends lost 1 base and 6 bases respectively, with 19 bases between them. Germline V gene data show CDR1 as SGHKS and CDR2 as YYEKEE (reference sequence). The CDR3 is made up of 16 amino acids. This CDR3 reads CASSLSNRVGFNGYTF. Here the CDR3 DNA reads TGTGCCAGCAGCTTGTCCAACAGGGTGGGATTTAATGGCTACACCTTC. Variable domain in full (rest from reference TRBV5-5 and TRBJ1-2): DAGVTQSPTHLIKTRGQQVTLRCSPISGHKSVSWYQQVLGQGPQFIFQYYEKEERGRGNFPDRFSARQFPNYSSELNVNALLLGDSALYLCASSLSNRVGFNGYTFGSGTRLTVV.

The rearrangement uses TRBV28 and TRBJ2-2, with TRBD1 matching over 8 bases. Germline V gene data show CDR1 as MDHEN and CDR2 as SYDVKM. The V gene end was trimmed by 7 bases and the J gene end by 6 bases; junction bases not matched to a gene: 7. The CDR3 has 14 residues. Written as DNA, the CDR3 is TGTGCCAGCATCAACGGACAGGGAGCCGGGGAGCTGTTTTTT. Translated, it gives CASINGQGAGELFF. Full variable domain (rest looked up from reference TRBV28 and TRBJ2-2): DVKVTQSSRYLVKRTGEKVFLECVQDMDHENMFWYRQDPGLGLRLIYFSYDVKMKEKGDIPEGYSVSREKKERFSLILESASTNQTSMYLCASINGQGAGELFFGEGSRLTVL.

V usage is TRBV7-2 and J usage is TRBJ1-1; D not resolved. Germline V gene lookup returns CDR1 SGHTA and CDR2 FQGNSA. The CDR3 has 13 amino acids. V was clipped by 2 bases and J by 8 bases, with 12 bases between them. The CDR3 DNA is TGTGCCAGCAGCTTAAACCCTACATCGGAAGCTTTCTTT. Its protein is CASSLNPTSEAFF.

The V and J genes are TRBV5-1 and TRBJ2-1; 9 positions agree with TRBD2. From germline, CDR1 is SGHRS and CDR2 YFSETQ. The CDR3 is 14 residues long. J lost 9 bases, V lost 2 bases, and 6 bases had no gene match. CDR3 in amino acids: CASSFGGRAIEQFF. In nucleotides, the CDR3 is TGCGCCAGCAGCTTCGGCGGGAGGGCCATTGAGCAGTTCTTC.

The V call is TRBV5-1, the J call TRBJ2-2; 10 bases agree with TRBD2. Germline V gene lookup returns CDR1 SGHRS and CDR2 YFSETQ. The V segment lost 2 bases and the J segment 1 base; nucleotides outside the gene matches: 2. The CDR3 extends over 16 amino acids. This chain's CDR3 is CASSLPSGRNTGELFF. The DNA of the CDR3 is TGCGCCAGCAGCTTACCTAGCGGGAGGAACACCGGGGAGCTGTTTTTT.

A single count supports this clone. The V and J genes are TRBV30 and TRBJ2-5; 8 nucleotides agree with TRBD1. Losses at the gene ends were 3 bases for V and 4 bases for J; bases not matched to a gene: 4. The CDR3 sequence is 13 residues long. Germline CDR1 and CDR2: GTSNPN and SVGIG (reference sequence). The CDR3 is CAWRPDRGETQYF. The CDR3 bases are TGTGCCTGGAGACCCGACAGGGGAGAGACCCAGTACTTC.

The CDR3, as DNA: TGTGCCAGCTCACCAACTTGGGACGGAGTTAACTATGGCTACACCTTC. It codes for CASSPTWDGVNYGYTF. The V call is TRBV18, the J call TRBJ1-2, with D possibly being TRBD1 (5 bases). Germline lookup yields CDR1 KGHSH and CDR2 LQKENI. This CDR3 has 16 residues. V shed 2 bases and J shed 1 base, with 14 bases lying between them.

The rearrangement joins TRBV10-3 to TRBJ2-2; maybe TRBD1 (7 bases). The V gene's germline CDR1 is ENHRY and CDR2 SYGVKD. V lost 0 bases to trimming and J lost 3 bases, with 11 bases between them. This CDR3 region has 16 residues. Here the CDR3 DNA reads TGTGCCATCAGTGAGTCGGGCAGGGGGGACACCGGGGAGCTGTTTTTT. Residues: CAISESGRGDTGELFF.

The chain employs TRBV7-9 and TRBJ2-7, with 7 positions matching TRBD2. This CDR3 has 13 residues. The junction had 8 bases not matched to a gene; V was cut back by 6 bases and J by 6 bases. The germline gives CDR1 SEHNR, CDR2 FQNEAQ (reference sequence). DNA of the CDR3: TGTGCCAGCAGTATTCCGGGAGGAGGCGAGCAGTACTTC. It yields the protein CASSIPGGGEQYF.